The clone carrying this T cell receptor beta chain was seen a handful of times. Its antigen remains unknown. Each CDR3 protein is one row after TCRdb ran MiXCR on the 5' RACE reads. The table lists hundreds of thousands of distinct CDR3 sequences, just over 20% of them singletons. CDR1 SGHTA and CDR2 FQGTGA come from the germline V gene. The CDR3 is made up of 17 amino acids. Trimming cost V 0 bases and J 2 bases; bases outside gene matches: 8. This entry comes from a study of T cells after yellow fever vaccination. General study points: A small proportion of clonotypes was detected in both the CD4 and CD8 compartments.

The material sequenced was PBMCs, taken roughly 20 days after the first yellow fever vaccination. The TCR comes from a man aged 18 to 35 who received the YFV17D yellow fever vaccine. The V call is TRBV7-3, the J call TRBJ2-3; 7 bases align to TRBD2. CDR3: CASSLTRSGDATDTQYF. The CDR3 bases are TGTGCCAGCAGCTTAACGAGGAGCGGGGACGCCACAGATACGCAGTATTTT. The full variable domain, in which reference TRBV7-3 and TRBJ2-3 provide the parts outside the CDR3, is GAGVSQTPSNKVTEKGKYVELRCDPISGHTALYWYRQSLGQGPEFLIYFQGTGAADDSGLPNDRFFAVRPEGSVSTLKIQRTERGDSAVYLCASSLTRSGDATDTQYFGPGTRLTVL.